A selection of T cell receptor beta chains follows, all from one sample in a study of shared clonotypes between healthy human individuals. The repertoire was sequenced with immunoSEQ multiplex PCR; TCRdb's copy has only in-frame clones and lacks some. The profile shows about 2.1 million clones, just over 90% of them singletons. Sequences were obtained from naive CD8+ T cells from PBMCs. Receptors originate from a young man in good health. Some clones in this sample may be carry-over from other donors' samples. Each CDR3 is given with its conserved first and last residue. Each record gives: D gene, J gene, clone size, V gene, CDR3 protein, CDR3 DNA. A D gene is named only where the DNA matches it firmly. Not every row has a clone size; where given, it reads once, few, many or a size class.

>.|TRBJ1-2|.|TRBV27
CASSYNTGSGYGYTF
TGTGCCAGCAGCTATAACACAGGGTCCGGCTATGGCTACACCTTC
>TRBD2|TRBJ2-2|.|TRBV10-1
CASTDGGLGDTGELFF
TGCGCCAGCACTGACGGGGGACTAGGGGACACCGGGGAGCTGTTTTTT
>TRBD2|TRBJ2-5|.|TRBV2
CASSDLGRALETQYF
TGTGCCAGCAGTGATTTAGGGAGGGCCCTCGAGACCCAGTACTTC
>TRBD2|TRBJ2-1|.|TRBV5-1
CASSVRLAYHNEQFF
TGCGCCAGCAGCGTTAGACTAGCGTACCACAATGAGCAGTTCTTC
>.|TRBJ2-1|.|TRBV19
CASSISLLSYNEQFF
TGTGCCAGTAGTATCTCGCTGCTTTCCTACAATGAGCAGTTCTTC
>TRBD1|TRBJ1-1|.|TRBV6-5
CATLTGQAGTEAFF
TGTGCCACCTTGACAGGACAGGCTGGGACTGAAGCTTTCTTT
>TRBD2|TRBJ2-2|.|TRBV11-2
CASSLVLQRENTGELFF
TGTGCCAGCAGCTTAGTACTCCAGCGGGAGAACACCGGGGAGCTGTTTTTT
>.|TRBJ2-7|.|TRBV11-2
CASSLRRSYEQYF
TGTGCCAGCAGCTTACGGCGGTCCTACGAGCAGTACTTC
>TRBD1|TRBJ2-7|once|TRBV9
CASSVDRGETYEQYF
TGTGCCAGCAGCGTAGACAGGGGTGAAACCTACGAGCAGTACTTC
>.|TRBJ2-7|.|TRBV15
CATSRDAGGTYEQYF
TGTGCCACCAGCAGAGACGCTGGGGGTACCTACGAGCAGTACTTC
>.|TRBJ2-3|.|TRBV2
CASVGFGQYTDTQYF
TGTGCCAGCGTGGGGTTCGGACAGTACACAGATACGCAGTATTTT
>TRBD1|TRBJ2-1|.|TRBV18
CASSPTGTGGYNEQFF
TGTGCCAGCTCACCAACCGGGACAGGGGGGTACAATGAGCAGTTCTTC
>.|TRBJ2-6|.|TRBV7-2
CASSLTGSSGANVLTF
TGTGCCAGCAGCTTGACAGGTTCATCTGGGGCCAACGTCCTGACTTTC
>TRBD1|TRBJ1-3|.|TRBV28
CASRRTGEFSGNTIYF
TGTGCCAGCAGGAGGACAGGGGAGTTTTCTGGAAACACCATATATTTT
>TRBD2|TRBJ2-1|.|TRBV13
CASSSAGGPQNEQFF
TGTGCCAGCAGCTCGGCGGGAGGGCCTCAAAATGAGCAGTTCTTC
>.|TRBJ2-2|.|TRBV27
CASSLLGTVTGELFF
TGTGCCAGCAGTTTATTGGGGACGGTTACCGGGGAGCTGTTTTTT
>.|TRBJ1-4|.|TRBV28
CASSFPSSWNEKLFF
TGTGCCAGCAGTTTTCCCTCTTCGTGGAATGAAAAACTGTTTTTT
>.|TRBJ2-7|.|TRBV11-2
CASRGQGFYEQYF
TGTGCCAGCCGAGGGCAGGGGTTCTACGAGCAGTACTTC
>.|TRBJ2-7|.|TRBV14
CASRKGPSSYEQYF
TGTGCCAGCAGAAAGGGTCCGAGCTCCTACGAGCAGTACTTC
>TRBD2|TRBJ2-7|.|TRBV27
CASSLGTIPYEQYF
TGTGCCAGCAGTCTTGGGACTATTCCCTACGAGCAGTACTTC
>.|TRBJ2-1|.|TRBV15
CATSPGTLTDEQFF
TGTGCCACCAGCCCCGGGACACTGACCGATGAGCAGTTCTTC
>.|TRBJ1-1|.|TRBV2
CASSEGTGAEAFF
TGTGCCAGCAGTGAGGGGACCGGCGCTGAAGCTTTCTTT
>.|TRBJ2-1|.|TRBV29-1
CSVVGGSRLYEQFF
TGCAGCGTTGTTGGGGGGTCTCGGCTATATGAGCAGTTCTTC
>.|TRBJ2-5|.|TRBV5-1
CASSLEGEETQYF
TGCGCCAGCAGCTTGGAAGGGGAGGAGACCCAGTACTTC
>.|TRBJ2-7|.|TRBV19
CASSVGPARSYEQYF
TGTGCCAGTAGTGTGGGCCCTGCGAGGTCCTACGAGCAGTACTTC
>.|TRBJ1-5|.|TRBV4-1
CASSDRTGSDQPQHF
TGCGCCAGCAGCGATCGAACAGGATCGGATCAGCCCCAGCATTTT
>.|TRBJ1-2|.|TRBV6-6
CASSYDGWNYGYTF
TGTGCCAGCAGTTACGATGGGTGGAACTATGGCTACACCTTC
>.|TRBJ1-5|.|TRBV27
CASSWGGADQPQHF
TGTGCCAGCAGTTGGGGTGGGGCAGATCAGCCCCAGCATTTT
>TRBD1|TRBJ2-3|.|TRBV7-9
CASSPDRGYTDTQYF
TGTGCCAGCAGCCCCGACAGGGGGTACACAGATACGCAGTATTTT
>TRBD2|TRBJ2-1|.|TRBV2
CASSEGLAGGNEQFF
TGTGCCAGCAGCGAGGGACTAGCGGGAGGGAATGAGCAGTTCTTC
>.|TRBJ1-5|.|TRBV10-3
CASGGAGNQPQHF
TGTGCCTCGGGCGGGGCTGGCAATCAGCCCCAGCATTTT
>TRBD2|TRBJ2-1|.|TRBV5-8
CASSSGTSGYNEQFF
TGTGCCAGCAGCTCCGGGACTAGCGGATACAATGAGCAGTTCTTC
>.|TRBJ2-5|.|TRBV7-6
CASSSNYQETQYF
TGTGCCAGCAGCTCGAACTACCAAGAGACCCAGTACTTC
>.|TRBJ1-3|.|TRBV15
CATRLSGTGNTIYF
TGTGCCACCAGGTTGTCCGGGACCGGAAACACCATATATTTT
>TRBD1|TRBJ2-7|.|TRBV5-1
CASSPSTGSTYEQYF
TGCGCCAGCAGCCCTTCGACAGGGTCGACCTACGAGCAGTACTTC
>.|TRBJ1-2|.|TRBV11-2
CASSLLPGANYGYTF
TGTGCCAGCAGCTTACTCCCTGGGGCTAACTATGGCTACACCTTC
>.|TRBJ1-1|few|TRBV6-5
CASIGGSEAFF
TGTGCCAGCATAGGGGGATCTGAAGCTTTCTTT
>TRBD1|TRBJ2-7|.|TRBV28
CASSPARQGKSYEQYF
TGTGCCAGCAGTCCGGCCAGACAGGGGAAAAGCTACGAGCAGTACTTC
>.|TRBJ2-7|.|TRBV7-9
CASSLNRAHEQYF
TGTGCCAGCAGCTTAAACAGGGCCCACGAGCAGTACTTC
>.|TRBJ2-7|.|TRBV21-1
CASSPRDYLYEQYF
TGTGCCAGCAGTCCGAGGGACTACCTCTACGAGCAGTACTTC
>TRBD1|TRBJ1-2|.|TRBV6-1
CASSEWQGGLYGYTF
TGTGCCAGCAGTGAATGGCAGGGGGGTCTCTATGGCTACACCTTC
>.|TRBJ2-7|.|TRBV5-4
CASSSRTTEDEQYF
TGTGCCAGCAGCTCAAGGACTACCGAGGACGAGCAGTACTTC
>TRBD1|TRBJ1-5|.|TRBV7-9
CASSLGTGVGQPQHF
TGTGCCAGCAGCTTAGGGACAGGGGTCGGGCAGCCCCAGCATTTT
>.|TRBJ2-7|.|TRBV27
CASSLALVGGEQYF
TGTGCCAGCAGTTTGGCCCTGGTGGGTGGGGAGCAGTACTTC
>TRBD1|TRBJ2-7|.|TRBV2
CASPRQGSYEQYF
TGTGCCAGCCCCCGACAGGGCTCCTACGAGCAGTACTTC
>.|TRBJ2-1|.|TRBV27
CATAPRGLNEQFF
TGTGCCACAGCCCCCCGGGGGCTAAATGAGCAGTTCTTC
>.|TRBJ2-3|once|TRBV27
CASSLFPRQVDTQYF
TGTGCCAGCAGTTTATTCCCCCGGCAGGTAGATACGCAGTATTTT
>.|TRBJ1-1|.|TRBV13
CASIQGLESEAFF
TGTGCCAGCATCCAGGGGCTGGAGTCTGAAGCTTTCTTT
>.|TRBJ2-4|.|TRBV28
CASRATGLAKNIQYF
TGTGCCAGCCGCGCGACCGGACTAGCCAAAAACATTCAGTACTTC
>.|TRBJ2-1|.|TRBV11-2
CASSLVRGGAFYNEQFF
TGTGCCAGCAGCTTAGTGAGAGGGGGAGCCTTCTACAATGAGCAGTTCTTC